Below are 7 T cell receptor beta chains sequenced from a single sample in a study of shared clonotypes between healthy human individuals. This table comes from immunoSEQ multiplex PCR, and its TCRdb copy is limited to in-frame clones, with some not included. This sample has roughly 1,100,000 clones; roughly 80% occur once, and the top ten carry about 1.4%. Material for sequencing was memory CD4+ T cells sorted from blood. Stated subset: CD45RA-negative fraction. These receptors came from a man between 18 and 35 years old in good health.

The V call is TRBV5-1, the J call TRBJ2-7; 10 bases are a match to TRBD2. The CDR3 consists of 15 residues. The trim removed 7 bases at V and 3 bases at J, leaving 10 bases unmatched. Germline V gene lookup returns CDR1 SGHRS and CDR2 YFSETQ. CDR3 amino acids: CASGSDQRGGYEQYF. DNA for the CDR3: TGCGCCAGCGGCTCAGACCAGCGGGGGGGCTACGAGCAGTACTTC.

J is TRBJ2-7 and V is TRBV7-6, with D perhaps matching TRBD2 (6 bases). This CDR3 comprises 14 residues. Trimming shortened V by 3 bases and J by 0 bases, and 9 bases separated the two germline ends. The germline V gene has CDR1 SGHVS and CDR2 FNYEAQ. In DNA, the CDR3 is TGTGCCAGCAGCTTGGGGGGACCCTCCTACGAGCAGTACTTC. Translated, it gives CASSLGGPSYEQYF.

V and J are TRBV27 and TRBJ2-7, with 7 bases aligning to TRBD1. This CDR3 region has 15 residues. V shed 4 bases and J 0 bases; nucleotides not matched to a gene: 6. The germline gives CDR1 MNHEY, CDR2 SMNVEV (reference sequence). The CDR3 DNA reads TGTGCCAGCAGTTCGCCGGGACAGCCCTCCTACGAGCAGTACTTC. It is translated as CASSSPGQPSYEQYF.

This clone was found many times. Different DNA sequences within this sample yield the same CDR3. The chain is built from TRBV28 and TRBJ2-7; possibly TRBD2 for D (6 bases). CDR1 and CDR2 (germline): MDHEN, SYDVKM. The CDR3 spans 12 residues. The V end lost 7 bases, the J end lost 2 bases, and 9 bases lay between the germline ends. For the CDR3, the DNA is TGTGCCAGCAAAGGAGGGACCTACGAGCAGTACTTC. Amino acids: CASKGGTYEQYF. Together with reference TRBV28 and TRBJ2-7, the CDR3 gives the full variable domain: DVKVTQSSRYLVKRTGEKVFLECVQDMDHENMFWYRQDPGLGLRLIYFSYDVKMKEKGDIPEGYSVSREKKERFSLILESASTNQTSMYLCASKGGTYEQYFGPGTRLTVT.

The chain links TRBV7-2 to TRBJ2-1; 7 bases map to TRBD1. This CDR3 is built from 15 residues. Germline-derived CDR1 and CDR2 are SGHTA and FQGNSA. V lost 2 bases, J lost 7 bases, and 8 bases stayed unmatched. CDR3 in amino acids: CASSLIKGRGNEQFF. The CDR3 DNA follows: TGTGCCAGCAGCTTAATTAAAGGCAGGGGGAATGAGCAGTTCTTC.

This sequence joins TRBV6-1 and TRBJ2-7; 10 nucleotides match TRBD1. Germline assignment: CDR1 MNHNS and CDR2 SASEGT. V shed 8 bases and J 6 bases; nucleotides not matched to a gene: 7. This CDR3 region has 13 residues. In DNA, the CDR3 is TGTGCCAGCTGTTTTGACAGGGGGCTCGAGCAGTACTTC. Translation: CASCFDRGLEQYF.

The count of this clone is one. This rearrangement joins TRBV2 to TRBJ1-4; 9 bases fit TRBD1. V trimming: 6 bases; J trimming: 8 bases; junction bases outside the gene matches: 7. There are 14 residues in the CDR3. Germline lookup yields CDR1 SNHLY and CDR2 FYNNEI. Written as DNA, the CDR3 is TGTGCCAGCAGAGTACAGGGGGCGAGCGAAAAACTGTTTTTT. Encoded protein: CASRVQGASEKLFF.